This T cell receptor beta chain was found in a study of T cells in Graves' hyperthyroidism and ophthalmopathy. For the study at large: Pretreatment peripheral blood was obtained at initial diagnosis. Study-level results: The model made its ophthalmopathy prediction, and onset followed a median 6.5 months later.

Amplified regions were TCR beta CDR3 sequences from RNA transcripts. HTBI primers were used for first-round RT-PCR of the TCR CDR3. TCRdb ran MiXCR on the multiplex PCR reads and lists one entry per CDR3 protein. The sample records approximately 600,000 distinct CDR3 sequences, roughly 15% being singletons. Orbital computed tomography, thyroid ultrasound, serum thyroxine and TRAb, and clinical symptoms together informed the diagnoses. This clonotype has at least ten counts. Its cognate antigen is unknown. Germline trimming cut 3 bases from V and 1 base from J; bases unmatched to any gene: 6. This CDR3 has 16 residues. In germline, CDR1 is LNHNV, CDR2 YYDKDF (reference sequence).

The sequence was obtained from a middle-aged woman with Graves' ophthalmopathy. Input material: blood. The chain recombines TRBV15 with TRBJ1-1; TRBD1 aligns across 9 bases. CDR3 bases: TGTGCCACCAGCAGCGGCGGGACAGGGACGAACACTGAAGCTTTCTTT. Its protein product is CATSSGGTGTNTEAFF.